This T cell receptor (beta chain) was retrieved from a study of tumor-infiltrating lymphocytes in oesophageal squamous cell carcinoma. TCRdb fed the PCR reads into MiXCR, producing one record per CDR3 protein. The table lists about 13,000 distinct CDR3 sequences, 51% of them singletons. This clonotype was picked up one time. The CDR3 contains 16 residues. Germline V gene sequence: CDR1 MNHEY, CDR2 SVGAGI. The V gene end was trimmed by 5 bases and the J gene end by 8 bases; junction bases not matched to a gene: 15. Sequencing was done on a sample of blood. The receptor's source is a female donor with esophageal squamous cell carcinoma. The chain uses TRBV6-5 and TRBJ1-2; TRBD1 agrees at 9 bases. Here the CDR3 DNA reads TGTGCCAGCAGTGAACGATTCGACAGGGGGAAATCGGGCTACACCTTC. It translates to CASSERFDRGKSGYTF.